The present entry profiles one T cell receptor beta chain with its context. Its antigen is unknown. RNA, once extracted, was reverse transcribed into cDNA for use as the sequencing template. Sequencing used immunoSEQ multiplex PCR; TCRdb keeps in-frame clones, though not all of them. The sample holds under 130,000 clones; around 59% are singletons and the top ten take roughly 9%. These data originate in a study of CD8+ T cells in alopecia areata. Study-level findings and limits: In scalp samples, resident alphabeta T cells of normal skin are also sequenced.

Germline assignment: CDR1 SGHVS and CDR2 FQNEAQ. The CDR3 contains 13 residues. V was clipped by 6 bases and J by 1 base, with 9 bases between them. The sequenced sample was CD4+ T cells sorted from blood. This sequence originates from a human donor in good health. The genes are TRBV7-8 and TRBJ1-1, with D perhaps TRBD1 (5 bases). In DNA, the CDR3 is TGTGCCAGCAGGATAGGGGAGAACACTGAAGCTTTCTTT. Its protein is CASRIGENTEAFF.